Listed here is a single T cell receptor (beta chain). Assay used: immunoSEQ multiplex PCR; TCRdb lists only in-frame clones, some missing. The repertoire holds about 290,000 clones, with about 89% as singletons. CDR1 SGHRS and CDR2 YFSETQ come from the germline V gene. The V end lost 4 bases, the J end lost 2 bases, and 13 bases lay between the germline ends. This CDR3 is 15 amino acids long. The sample is drawn from a study of blood T cell repertoires in COVID-19. The J gene is TRBJ2-1, the V gene TRBV5-1; the D gene is possibly TRBD2 (5 bases). Source material: peripheral blood. The TCR originated in a middle-aged woman who had recovered from COVID-19. The CDR3 region has the DNA TGCGCCAGCAGCCCGACGGCGGGCACCTACAATGAGCAGTTCTTC. This sequence encodes CASSPTAGTYNEQFF.